These 17 T cell receptor beta chains share one sample of origin, sequenced in a study of blood T cell repertoires in COVID-19. The method was immunoSEQ multiplex PCR; TCRdb's version includes in-frame clones alone and lacks a portion of them. Of about 48,000 clones in the sample, 65% to 85% are singletons; the top ten hold about 59%. The specimen was peripheral blood. The source of these receptors is a man between 70 and 80 years old with acute or convalescent COVID-19.

In its sample, this clone was seen a few times. The chain is built from TRBV5-1 and TRBJ2-7; D unclear. Trimming took 0 bases from V and 5 from J, leaving 9 bases between them. The CDR3 is made up of 13 amino acids. Per the germline V gene, CDR1 is SGHRS and CDR2 is YFSETQ. CDR3 bases: TGCGCCAGCAGCTTGGTGGCAGGCCACGAGCAGTACTTC. Its translation: CASSLVAGHEQYF.

The V call is TRBV12-5, the J call TRBJ2-3; a weak D match, TRBD2 (6 bases). This CDR3 contains 16 residues. Germline V lookup: CDR1 LGHNT, CDR2 FRNRAP. The V and J ends lost 6 bases and 1 base respectively, with 17 bases between them. CDR3: CASGPGAPGGTDTQYF. The CDR3 DNA reads as TGTGCTAGTGGACCTGGGGCACCGGGGGGCACAGATACGCAGTATTTT.

The genes are TRBV10-2 and TRBJ2-7; D remains unclear. Germline V CDR1 and CDR2: WSHSY, SAAADI. There are 12 residues in the CDR3. V was shortened by 7 bases and J by 0 bases, with 7 bases between the two germline ends. CDR3 nucleotides: TGCGCCAGCATGGCCCACTCCTACGAGCAGTACTTC. Residues: CASMAHSYEQYF.

The genes are TRBV27 and TRBJ2-1; 11 bases map to TRBD2. V lost 5 bases, J lost 0 bases, and 12 bases stayed unmatched. CDR3 length: 19 residues. Germline-derived CDR1 and CDR2 are MNHEY and SMNVEV (reference sequence). The chain's CDR3 is CASSIRGLAGISSYNEQFF. The CDR3 bases are TGTGCCAGCAGTATCCGCGGACTAGCGGGCATATCCTCCTACAATGAGCAGTTCTTC.

The chain recombines TRBV6-1 with TRBJ1-1, with no clear D. V was pared by 3 bases and J by 7 bases, with 9 bases between. CDR3 length: 12 residues. Germline CDR1 reads MNHNS; CDR2 reads SASEGT. The CDR3 region has the DNA TGTGCCAGCAGTGATTGGAGGTTTGAAGCTTTCTTT. It encodes CASSDWRFEAFF.

Comments on this clone: Other nucleotide sequences in the sample specify the same CDR3. V and J are TRBV30 and TRBJ1-3; D unclear. This CDR3 region has 14 residues. Trimming shortened V by 0 bases and J by 1 base, and 7 bases separated the two germline ends. CDR1 GTSNPN and CDR2 SVGIG come from the germline V gene (reference sequence). This chain's CDR3 is CAWSVRGSGNTIYF. Written as DNA, the CDR3 is TGTGCCTGGAGTGTAAGAGGGTCTGGAAACACCATATATTTT. Full variable domain (missing parts from reference TRBV30 and TRBJ1-3): SQTIHQWPATLVQPVGSPLSLECTVEGTSNPNLYWYRQAAGRGLQLLFYSVGIGQISSEVPQNLSASRPQDRQFILSSKKLLLSDSGFYLCAWSVRGSGNTIYFGEGSWLTVV.

This sequence joins TRBV2 and TRBJ1-2, with 10 bases matching TRBD1. With 4 bases clipped from V and 6 bases from J, the junction kept 2 bases outside the gene matches. This CDR3 is built from 13 residues. The V gene's germline CDR1 is SNHLY and CDR2 FYNNEI. The CDR3 is CASSGTGGDGYTF. The CDR3 nucleotides are TGTGCCAGCAGTGGGACAGGGGGGGATGGCTACACCTTC.

This sequence joins TRBV28 and TRBJ1-6; D remains unclear. The V end lost 3 bases, the J end lost 3 bases, and 15 bases lay between the germline ends. Germline V gene lookup returns CDR1 MDHEN and CDR2 SYDVKM. The CDR3 covers 17 residues. This CDR3 reads CASSLFEAAVYNSPLHF. The CDR3 nucleotides are TGTGCCAGCAGTTTGTTCGAGGCGGCGGTCTATAATTCACCCCTCCACTTT.

The J gene is TRBJ2-2, the V gene TRBV7-3; 8 bases are shared with TRBD1. The V gene end was trimmed by 4 bases and the J gene end by 3 bases; junction bases not matched to a gene: 4. This CDR3 is built from 15 residues. The germline CDR1 and CDR2 sequences are SGHTA and FQGTGA. The CDR3 spells CASSSQGADTGELFF. The CDR3 DNA reads TGTGCCAGCAGCTCTCAGGGGGCAGACACCGGGGAGCTGTTTTTT.

The rearrangement links TRBV7-9 to TRBJ1-3; 7 bases are shared with TRBD1. Germline CDR1 is SEHNR and CDR2 is FQNEAQ (reference sequence). V dropped 5 bases and J dropped 0; count of bases not matched to a gene: 4. The CDR3 is 15 amino acids. CDR3 DNA: TGTGCCAGCAGCAACAGGGGAAGCTCTGGAAACACCATATATTTT. Translated: CASSNRGSSGNTIYF.

This clone was seen only once. The V call is TRBV2, the J call TRBJ2-7; TRBD2 might be the D (5 bases). The CDR3 contains 14 residues. V was trimmed by 4 bases and J by 2 bases, leaving 12 bases between them. The germline gives CDR1 SNHLY, CDR2 FYNNEI. Here the CDR3 DNA reads TGTGCCAGCAGTGTACCGGACTCCACCTACGAGCAGTACTTC. Translating gives CASSVPDSTYEQYF.

The chain carries TRBV6-2 or TRBV6-3 and TRBJ2-6; D may be TRBD1 or TRBD2 (5 bases each). V shed 7 bases and J shed 1 base, with 14 bases lying between them. The CDR3 is 16 residues long. CDR1 and CDR2 (germline): MNHEY, SVGEGT. CDR3 coding DNA: TGTGCCAGCACCTACTCGGGGCTGTCTGGGGCCAACGTCCTGACTTTC. Encoded protein: CASTYSGLSGANVLTF.

J is TRBJ2-1 and V is TRBV30; D perhaps matches TRBD2 (5 bases). Looked up from germline, CDR1 is GTSNPN and CDR2 is SVGIG (reference sequence). Trimming pared 2 bases from V and 3 bases from J, leaving 11 bases between. CDR3 size: 14 residues. CDR3 residues: CAWSPGRNYNEQFF. CDR3 sequence (DNA): TGTGCCTGGAGTCCGGGAAGAAACTACAATGAGCAGTTCTTC. The full variable domain, in which reference TRBV30 and TRBJ2-1 provide the parts outside the CDR3, is SQTIHQWPATLVQPVGSPLSLECTVEGTSNPNLYWYRQAAGRGLQLLFYSVGIGQISSEVPQNLSASRPQDRQFILSSKKLLLSDSGFYLCAWSPGRNYNEQFFGPGTRLTVL.

The chain combines TRBV7-2 with TRBJ1-4, with a tentative D call TRBD1 (6 bases). The V gene lost 5 bases and the J gene lost 3 bases, with 13 bases spanning the gap. The CDR3 is made up of 15 amino acids. The germline CDR1 and CDR2 sequences are SGHTA and FQGNSA. CDR3: CASSKGQQSNEKLFF. In nucleotides, the CDR3 is TGTGCCAGCAGCAAAGGACAGCAGTCTAATGAAAAACTGTTTTTT.

The J gene is TRBJ2-3, the V gene TRBV3-1 (or the pseudogene TRBV3-2), with 8 bases identical to TRBD2. The CDR3 consists of 16 residues. The germline V gene has CDR1 LGHDT and CDR2 YNNKEL (reference sequence). Losses at the gene ends were 0 bases for V and 0 bases for J; bases not matched to a gene: 2. For the CDR3, the DNA is TGTGCCAGCAGCCAAGATGTAGCGGGGAGCACAGATACGCAGTATTTT. This encodes CASSQDVAGSTDTQYF.

The V call is TRBV30, the J call TRBJ1-6; no clear D. V was shortened by 0 bases and J by 2 bases, with 11 bases between the two germline ends. The CDR3 contains 16 residues. CDR1 and CDR2 from the germline V gene are GTSNPN and SVGIG (reference sequence). The CDR3 coding sequence is TGTGCCTGGAGTGTACGGGTGTCGGCCTATAATTCACCCCTCCACTTT. Protein sequence: CAWSVRVSAYNSPLHF.

The chain has TRBV3-1 (or the pseudogene TRBV3-2) and TRBJ2-3; D is ambiguous. Germline-derived CDR1 and CDR2 are LGHDT and YNNKEL (reference sequence). The CDR3 is made up of 13 amino acids. Trimming removed 1 base from V and 2 bases from J, with 4 bases in between. CDR3 sequence (DNA): TGTGCCAGCAGCCAAGTATCCACAGATACGCAGTATTTT. It specifies CASSQVSTDTQYF.